Listed below are T cell receptor beta chains from one sample, sequenced in a study of spatial heterogeneity in lung cancer. TCRdb used MiXCR to reprocess the 5' RACE reads, holding one entry per CDR3 protein. The table lists 20,000 to 30,000 distinct CDR3 sequences, just under 9% of them singletons, with 7.7% in the top ten. The material was lung tumor tissue, obtained at surgery. The receptors originated from a male donor with early-stage non-small cell lung cancer. CDR3s include the opening cysteine and the closing phenylalanine or tryptophan. The order of the fields is clone size, V gene, CDR3 length, J gene, D gene, CDR3 DNA, CDR3 protein. The D gene is left open where the match is weak. Rows may omit the clone size; those that give it use once, few, many or a size class.

>many|TRBV9|14|TRBJ2-7|.
TGTGCCAGCAGCCTGAGACCCGGGCAGGGTGAGCAGTACTTC
CASSLRPGQGEQYF
>medium-sized|TRBV12-3/TRBV12-4|13|TRBJ1-5|.
TGTGCCAGCAGTCCACGGGCGAATCAGCCCCAGCATTTT
CASSPRANQPQHF
>many|TRBV3-1|12|TRBJ2-2|.
TGTGCCAGCAGCCAGGGGTTTGGGGAGCTGTTTTTT
CASSQGFGELFF
>few|TRBV11-2|15|TRBJ2-5|.
TGTGCCAGCAGCTTAGATTACAGCGCCCTAGGGGCCCAGTACTTC
CASSLDYSALGAQYF
>many|TRBV9|15|TRBJ2-7|TRBD2
TGTGCCAGCAGCGTAGAGGGCGGGAGTGTTTACGAGCAGTACTTC
CASSVEGGSVYEQYF
>.|TRBV6-1|12|TRBJ2-5|TRBD1
TGTGCCAGTACAGGGGGCCGGGAGACCCAGTACTTC
CASTGGRETQYF
>many|TRBV5-1|15|TRBJ1-1|.
TGCGCCAGCAGCCGAGCGGGAGTCGGGGACACTGAAGCTTTCTTT
CASSRAGVGDTEAFF
>many|TRBV11-2|15|TRBJ1-1|TRBD1
TGTGCCAGCAGCTCCTCACAGGGGTGGGTTGCTGAAGCTTTCTTT
CASSSSQGWVAEAFF
>many|TRBV7-3|13|TRBJ1-1|.
TGTGCCAGCAGTCGGGAGTTGAACACTGAAGCTTTCTTT
CASSRELNTEAFF
>many|TRBV7-6|16|TRBJ2-1|.
TGTGCCAGCAGCTTAAGGGTAGTAGCGTCCTACAATGAGCAGTTCTTC
CASSLRVVASYNEQFF
>many|TRBV6-4|13|TRBJ1-1|.
TGTGCCAGCAGTAAGGAGTGGAGGACTGAAGCTTTCTTT
CASSKEWRTEAFF
>many|TRBV5-1|15|TRBJ1-2|.
TGCGCCAGCAGCCCGCGGGACCCCGGTCCCTATGGCTACACCTTC
CASSPRDPGPYGYTF
>many|TRBV5-4|13|TRBJ2-5|.
TGTGCCAGCAGCTTGGACTTCCAAGAGACCCAGTACTTC
CASSLDFQETQYF
>many|TRBV28|14|TRBJ2-7|.
TGTGCCAGCAGTTTATGGTGGCAGGGCTACGAGCAGTACTTC
CASSLWWQGYEQYF
>many|TRBV7-9|12|TRBJ1-3|.
TGTGCCAGCAGCTTACAGGGACCCACCATATATTTT
CASSLQGPTIYF
>few|TRBV6-1|15|TRBJ2-7|TRBD1
TGTGCCAGCAGTTACCGGGACAGGGGTAACTACGAGCAGTACTTC
CASSYRDRGNYEQYF
>large|TRBV6-6|13|TRBJ2-7|.
TGTGCCAGCAGTCACGGTGGCGGCTACGAGCAGTACTTC
CASSHGGGYEQYF
>.|TRBV9|15|TRBJ2-7|.
TGTGCCAGCAGCGTAGAAGCAGGAAGCTCCTACGAGCAGTACTTC
CASSVEAGSSYEQYF
>.|TRBV5-4|17|TRBJ1-2|.
TGTGCCAGCAGCTTCGCCCCGACAGGTCGACCTACTTTTACTTTTCGCTTC
CASSFAPTGRPTFTFRF
>many|TRBV3-1|15|TRBJ2-3|TRBD2
TGTGCCAGCAGTGGGAGCGGGGGGGCGTGGGATACGCAGTATTTT
CASSGSGGAWDTQYF
>few|TRBV7-8|12|TRBJ1-1|TRBD1
TGTGCCAGCAGCCGACAGGGGACTGAAGCTTTCTTT
CASSRQGTEAFF
>.|TRBV28|15|TRBJ1-1|.
TGTGCCAGCAGTTCCCCTCAGGAGGCGAACACTGAAGCTTTCTTT
CASSSPQEANTEAFF
>.|TRBV11-2|16|TRBJ2-5|TRBD2
TGTGCCAGCAGCCCCCAATCGCGGGGGGCCGGGGAGACCCAGTACTTC
CASSPQSRGAGETQYF
>many|TRBV29-1|14|TRBJ2-2|.
TGCAGCGTTGAAGATCGTCTCAACACCGGGGAGCTGTTTTTT
CSVEDRLNTGELFF
>many|TRBV28|13|TRBJ2-4|.
TGTGCCAGCAAGGAGGGGCCCAAAAACATTCAGTACTTC
CASKEGPKNIQYF
>many|TRBV11-3|14|TRBJ2-1|.
TGTGCCAGCAGCTTAGGGGGCAGCCGCAATGAGCAGTTCTTC
CASSLGGSRNEQFF
>.|TRBV4-2|14|TRBJ2-4|TRBD1
TGTGCCAGCAGCCACCACGGGACAGAAAACATTCAGTACTTC
CASSHHGTENIQYF
>.|TRBV24-1|14|TRBJ2-2|TRBD1
TGTGCCACCAGTTCACAGGGGGCAGCCGGGGAGCTGTTTTTT
CATSSQGAAGELFF
>many|TRBV27|14|TRBJ2-1|TRBD2
TGTGCCAGCAGGATTTTCGGGACTAATGTTGAGCAGTTCTTC
CASRIFGTNVEQFF
>.|TRBV6-5|17|TRBJ2-2|TRBD1
TGTGCCAGCAGTTACGGGCCGGGACAGGGATTGACCGGGGAGCTGTTTTTT
CASSYGPGQGLTGELFF
>many|TRBV3-1|15|TRBJ1-2|TRBD1
TGTGCCAGCAGCCAAGGCCCGGACAGGGTCCGAGGCTACACCTTC
CASSQGPDRVRGYTF
>many|TRBV20-1|13|TRBJ2-7|.
TGCAGTGCTAGTGGAACAAACGGGGTCGAGCAGTACTTC
CSASGTNGVEQYF
>large|TRBV7-3|13|TRBJ2-5|.
TGTGCCAGCAGCTTCAACGACTACGAGACCCAGTACTTC
CASSFNDYETQYF
>few|TRBV3-1|14|TRBJ2-3|.
TGTGCCAGCAGCCAAGGGGACCGAGGAGATACGCAGTATTTT
CASSQGDRGDTQYF
>medium-sized|TRBV7-2|14|TRBJ2-4|TRBD1
TGTGCCAGCAGCCTTCGGGACAGCAGAAACATTCAGTACTTC
CASSLRDSRNIQYF
>medium-sized|TRBV24-1|12|TRBJ2-1|.
TGTGCCTCCTGGGACGGGGGAAATGAGCAGTTCTTC
CASWDGGNEQFF
>medium-sized|TRBV7-9|12|TRBJ2-5|.
TGTGCCAGCAGCTTACGAATGGAGACCCAGTACTTC
CASSLRMETQYF